What follows are 23 T cell receptor beta chains derived from one specimen sequenced in a study of blood T cell repertoires in COVID-19. Repertoires were generated with immunoSEQ multiplex PCR, while TCRdb's copy carries only in-frame clones and drops some. The sample lists roughly 150,000 clones, approximately 81% occurring once. Sequenced input: peripheral blood. The source of these receptors is a woman aged 55-69 years with COVID-19, enrolled during active disease.

The rearrangement joins TRBV7-9 to TRBJ1-1; 8 nucleotides match TRBD1. J lost 4 bases, V lost 3 bases, and 7 bases had no gene match. Germline V gene sequence: CDR1 SEHNR, CDR2 FQNEAQ (reference sequence). CDR3 length: 15 amino acids. The CDR3 DNA follows: TGTGCCAGCAGCTTGTACAGGGGGGTTTCCACTGAAGCTTTCTTT. Its protein product is CASSLYRGVSTEAFF.

V usage is TRBV3-1 (or the pseudogene TRBV3-2) and J usage is TRBJ1-3, with D possibly matching TRBD1 (5 bases). Trimming took off 6 bases at V and 0 bases at J, with 12 bases between the two ends. CDR3 length: 15 residues. Per germline, CDR1 LGHDT and CDR2 YNNKEL (reference sequence). CDR3 DNA: TGTGCCAGCAGTCCTACAGGCTACTCTGGAAACACCATATATTTT. The encoded protein is CASSPTGYSGNTIYF.

Here the CDR3 reads CASSGGQPLDYGYTF. CDR3 coding DNA: TGCGCCAGCAGCGGGGGACAGCCCCTAGACTATGGCTACACCTTC. The chain uses TRBV5-1 and TRBJ1-2, with 7 bases fitting TRBD1. Losses at the gene ends were 4 bases for V and 3 bases for J; bases not matched to a gene: 9. Germline CDR1 and CDR2: SGHRS and YFSETQ. CDR3 length: 15 amino acids.

The chain recombines TRBV19 with TRBJ2-6; TRBD1 matches at 8 bases. V was clipped by 5 bases and J by 4 bases; unmatched bases: 4. Per the germline V gene, CDR1 is LNHDA and CDR2 is SQIVND (reference sequence). The CDR3 consists of 15 residues. CDR3 bases: TGTGCCAGTAGTTCCAGGGGGCTCGGGGCCAACGTCCTGACTTTC. Translation: CASSSRGLGANVLTF.

This sequence joins TRBV5-5 and TRBJ2-7; 10 nucleotides align to TRBD2. The V and J ends lost 4 bases and 4 bases, in that order; junction bases with no gene match: 8. The germline V gene encodes CDR1 SGHKS and CDR2 YYEKEE (reference sequence). The CDR3 loop spans 15 amino acids. The CDR3 region is CASSQAGGPVYEQYF. In DNA, the CDR3 is TGTGCCAGCAGCCAAGCGGGAGGGCCGGTATACGAGCAGTACTTC.

This chain links TRBV14 with TRBJ1-1, with D hard to call. Germline CDR1 and CDR2: SGHDN and FVKESK. The CDR3 has 13 amino acids. V lost 0 bases to trimming and J lost 9 bases, with 11 bases between them. CDR3 sequence: CASSQERDSQAFF. For the CDR3, the DNA is TGTGCCAGCAGCCAAGAAAGAGATTCTCAAGCTTTCTTT.

A single count supports this clone. This rearrangement joins TRBV11-2 to TRBJ2-7, with a tentative D call TRBD2 (6 bases). Trimming took 0 bases from V and 4 from J, leaving 7 bases between them. CDR1 is SGHAT, CDR2 FQNNGV, per germline. The CDR3 has 13 amino acids. The CDR3 sequence: CASSLEGGYEQYV. The CDR3 DNA sequence: TGTGCCAGCAGCTTAGAGGGAGGTTACGAGCAGTACGTC.

The V and J genes are TRBV15 and TRBJ1-1; D is unclear. Trimming shortened V by 5 bases and J by 1 base, and 11 bases separated the two germline ends. The CDR3 contains 14 residues. Germline CDR1 LNHNV, CDR2 YYDKDF (reference sequence). CDR3 coding DNA: TGTGCCACCAGCGCTCTACGGGGGAACACTGAAGCTTTCTTT. Translating it yields CATSALRGNTEAFF.

The V and J genes are TRBV19 and TRBJ1-3, with D perhaps TRBD1 (6 bases). The germline gives CDR1 LNHDA, CDR2 SQIVND (reference sequence). Trimming stripped 7 bases from V and 0 bases from J, with 10 bases between. This CDR3 has 14 residues. The CDR3 DNA reads TGTGCCAGTATCTTACAGGGCTCTGGAAACACCATATATTTT. Translated: CASILQGSGNTIYF.

The genes are TRBV3-1 (or the pseudogene TRBV3-2) and TRBJ1-1; D unclear. V was trimmed by 1 base and J by 1 base, leaving 10 bases between them. This CDR3 comprises 15 residues. Germline V lookup: CDR1 LGHDT, CDR2 YNNKEL (reference sequence). CDR3 DNA: TGTGCCAGCAGCCAAGGTGTAGGGAGGAACACTGAAGCTTTCTTT. Its translation is CASSQGVGRNTEAFF.

The rearrangement joins TRBV5-1 to TRBJ2-5, with D maybe TRBD1 (7 bases). Germline V gene data show CDR1 as SGHRS and CDR2 as YFSETQ. CDR3 length: 14 amino acids. Trimming took off 7 bases at V and 0 bases at J, with 13 bases between the two ends. The chain's CDR3 is CASQGGGNQETQYF. The CDR3 DNA sequence: TGCGCCAGCCAGGGGGGCGGCAACCAAGAGACCCAGTACTTC.

This clone is a singleton in its sample. This chain connects TRBV5-4 to TRBJ2-3; no clear D gene. This CDR3 comprises 12 residues. Trimming took off 1 base at V and 6 bases at J, with 6 bases between the two ends. The germline V gene has CDR1 SGHNT and CDR2 YYREEE (reference sequence). The CDR3 loop is CASSLWADTQYF. The DNA for the CDR3 is TGTGCCAGCAGCTTGTGGGCGGATACGCAGTATTTT.

V usage is TRBV18 and J usage is TRBJ1-4; D gene uncertain. The length of the CDR3 is 15 residues. CDR1 and CDR2 (germline): KGHSH, LQKENI. The ends were cut back, 1 base at V and 8 bases at J, with 14 bases in the middle. CDR3 amino acids: CASSPQEALEEKLFF. The CDR3 DNA reads as TGTGCCAGCTCACCACAGGAAGCGCTGGAGGAAAAACTGTTTTTT.

The sample holds one count of this clone. The chain couples TRBV10-1 to TRBJ1-1; D unresolved. There are 16 residues in the CDR3. Deletions cut 0 bases from V and 11 bases from J, with 22 bases between. Germline CDR1 is WNHNN and CDR2 is SYGVQD (reference sequence). The CDR3 nucleotides are TGCGCCAGCAGTGAGTCAACCTGGACGCTCGTTGCGGGGGCTTTCTTT. It specifies CASSESTWTLVAGAFF.

V usage is TRBV18 and J usage is TRBJ2-2; 7 positions match TRBD2. With 3 bases clipped from V and 5 bases from J, the junction kept 9 bases outside the gene matches. CDR1 is KGHSH, CDR2 LQKENI, per germline. The CDR3 contains 16 residues. CDR3 nucleotide sequence: TGTGCCAGCTCACCCCTCTCGGCGGGAGCGACCGGGGAGCTGTTTTTT. This codes for CASSPLSAGATGELFF.

J is TRBJ2-5 and V is TRBV6-6; D possibly corresponds to TRBD2 (6 bases). Germline CDR1 and CDR2: MNHNY and SVGAGI (reference sequence). V was cut by 2 bases and J by 9 bases, with 22 bases left in between. The CDR3 extends over 16 amino acids. CDR3 loop: CASSYEGTPLGPSQYF. As DNA, the CDR3 is TGTGCCAGCAGTTACGAAGGGACTCCTCTGGGGCCGTCCCAGTACTTC.

This clone has just a few counts. The chain has TRBV25-1 and TRBJ1-2, with 8 bases fitting TRBD1. The V gene end was trimmed by 5 bases and the J gene end by 4 bases; junction bases not matched to a gene: 12. Germline loops: CDR1 MGHDK, CDR2 SYGVNS. The CDR3 is 16 residues long. The CDR3 sequence: CASSLASTGASYGYTF. As DNA, the CDR3 is TGTGCCAGCAGTCTCGCTTCGACAGGGGCTAGCTATGGCTACACCTTC.

V usage is TRBV9 and J usage is TRBJ1-1; possible D gene TRBD1, 6 bases. The CDR3 runs to 14 residues. Germline V gene sequence: CDR1 SGDLS, CDR2 YYNGEE. The V end was cut by 2 bases, the J end by 4 bases, with 12 bases between. The CDR3: CASSVGQIPTEAFF. The CDR3 coding sequence is TGTGCCAGCAGCGTTGGACAGATACCCACTGAAGCTTTCTTT.

This rearrangement joins TRBV4-1 to TRBJ1-5; possible D gene TRBD1, 5 bases. In germline, CDR1 is MGHRA, CDR2 YSYEKL. V lost 0 bases and J 7 bases, leaving 10 bases between the germline ends. This CDR3 comprises 14 residues. Here the CDR3 DNA reads TGCGCCAGCAGCCAAGAAGAAGGGGCCCAGCCCCAGCATTTT. Translated: CASSQEEGAQPQHF.

The chain couples TRBV2 to TRBJ2-3; 7 bases are a match to TRBD1. Germline CDR1 and CDR2: SNHLY and FYNNEI. The CDR3 spans 15 residues. V lost 0 bases and J lost 4; bases outside the gene matches: 4. The CDR3 here is CASSEAGTVSDTQYF. The CDR3, as DNA: TGTGCCAGCAGTGAAGCCGGGACAGTGTCAGATACGCAGTATTTT.

The chain employs TRBV5-1 and TRBJ2-1, with D perhaps matching TRBD1 (5 bases). The V and J ends lost 0 bases and 0 bases respectively, with 10 bases between them. This CDR3 is built from 16 residues. CDR1 and CDR2 (germline): SGHRS, YFSETQ. Written as DNA, the CDR3 is TGCGCCAGCAGCTTGGATACAGGCGGCTCCTACAATGAGCAGTTCTTC. Protein sequence: CASSLDTGGSYNEQFF.

The chain recombines TRBV6-1 with TRBJ1-4; D unclear. This CDR3 comprises 13 residues. Germline V gives CDR1 MNHNS, CDR2 SASEGT. V lost 1 base, J lost 5 bases, and 5 bases lay in between. CDR3 sequence reads: CASSEVANEKLFF. DNA of the CDR3: TGTGCCAGCAGTGAAGTAGCGAATGAAAAACTGTTTTTT.

This clone was seen a few times. The rearrangement joins TRBV10-1 to TRBJ1-5; 8 positions agree with TRBD1. The V and J ends lost 6 bases and 0 bases, in that order; junction bases with no gene match: 1. Looked up from germline, CDR1 is WNHNN and CDR2 is SYGVQD (reference sequence). The CDR3 runs to 14 residues. The CDR3 region is CASRDRDSNQPQHF. The CDR3 bases are TGCGCCAGCAGGGACAGGGATAGCAATCAGCCCCAGCATTTT.